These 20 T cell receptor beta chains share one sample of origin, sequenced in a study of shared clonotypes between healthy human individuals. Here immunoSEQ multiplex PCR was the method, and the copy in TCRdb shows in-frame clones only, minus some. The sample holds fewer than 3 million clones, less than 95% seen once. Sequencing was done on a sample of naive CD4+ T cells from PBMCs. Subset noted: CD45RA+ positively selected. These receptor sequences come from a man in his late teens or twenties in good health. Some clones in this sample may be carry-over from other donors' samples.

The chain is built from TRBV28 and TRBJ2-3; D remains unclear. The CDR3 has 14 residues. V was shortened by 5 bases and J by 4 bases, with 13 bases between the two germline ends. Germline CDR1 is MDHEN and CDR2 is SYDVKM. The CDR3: CASSDAARPDTQYF. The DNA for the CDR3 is TGTGCCAGCAGTGACGCGGCGCGGCCAGATACGCAGTATTTT.

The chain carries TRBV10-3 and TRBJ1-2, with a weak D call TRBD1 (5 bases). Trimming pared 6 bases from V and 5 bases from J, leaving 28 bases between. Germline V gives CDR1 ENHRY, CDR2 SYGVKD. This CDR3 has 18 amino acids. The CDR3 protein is CAISPLRDRTPKSYGYTF. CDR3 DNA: TGTGCCATCAGCCCGCTCCGGGACCGGACCCCCAAAAGTTATGGCTACACCTTC.

The CDR3 reads CASSPPRGLKTQYF. Here the CDR3 DNA reads TGTGCCAGCAGCCCCCCACGTGGGTTGAAGACCCAGTACTTC. V and J are TRBV7-2 and TRBJ2-5; no firm D call. CDR3 length: 14 residues. Trimming took off 5 bases at V and 6 bases at J, with 16 bases between the two ends. The germline CDR1 and CDR2 sequences are SGHTA and FQGNSA.

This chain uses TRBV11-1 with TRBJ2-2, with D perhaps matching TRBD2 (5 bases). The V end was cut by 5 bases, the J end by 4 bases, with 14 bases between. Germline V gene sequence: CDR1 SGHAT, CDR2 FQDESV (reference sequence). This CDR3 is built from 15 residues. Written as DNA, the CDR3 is TGTGCCAGCAGCCCCCTGCGAGGGCGCACCGGGGAGCTGTTTTTT. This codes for CASSPLRGRTGELFF.

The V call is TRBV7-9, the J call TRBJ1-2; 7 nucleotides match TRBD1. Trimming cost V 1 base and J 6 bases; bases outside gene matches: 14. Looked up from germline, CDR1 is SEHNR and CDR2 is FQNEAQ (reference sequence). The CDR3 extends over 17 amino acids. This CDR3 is CASSLDYRGPGQNGYTF. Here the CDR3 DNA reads TGTGCCAGCAGCTTAGACTACAGGGGACCGGGCCAAAATGGCTACACCTTC.

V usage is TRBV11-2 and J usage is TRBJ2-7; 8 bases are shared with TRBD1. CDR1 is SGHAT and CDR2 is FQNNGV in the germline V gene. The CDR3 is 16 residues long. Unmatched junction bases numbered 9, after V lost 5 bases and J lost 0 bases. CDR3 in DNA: TGTGCCAGCAGCCCTATCCGGGACAGGAGCTCCTACGAGCAGTACTTC. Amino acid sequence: CASSPIRDRSSYEQYF.

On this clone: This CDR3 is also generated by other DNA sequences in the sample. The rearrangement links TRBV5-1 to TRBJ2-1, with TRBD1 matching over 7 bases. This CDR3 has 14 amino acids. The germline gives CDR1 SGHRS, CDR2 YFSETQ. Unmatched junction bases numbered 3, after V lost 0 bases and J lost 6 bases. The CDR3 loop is CASSLVTGVNEQFF. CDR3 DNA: TGCGCCAGCAGCTTGGTCACAGGGGTCAATGAGCAGTTCTTC.

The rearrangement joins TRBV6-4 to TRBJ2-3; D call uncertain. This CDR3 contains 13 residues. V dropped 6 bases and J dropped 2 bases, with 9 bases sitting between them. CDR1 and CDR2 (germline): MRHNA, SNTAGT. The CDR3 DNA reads TGTGCCAGCAGCTATAGCCCCACAGATACGCAGTATTTT. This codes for CASSYSPTDTQYF.

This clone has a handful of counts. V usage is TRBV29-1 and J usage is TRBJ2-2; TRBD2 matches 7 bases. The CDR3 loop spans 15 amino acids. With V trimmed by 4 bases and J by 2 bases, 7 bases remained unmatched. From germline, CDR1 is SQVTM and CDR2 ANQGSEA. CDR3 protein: CSVVSAGVNTGELFF. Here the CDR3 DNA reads TGCAGCGTTGTCAGCGCGGGAGTCAACACCGGGGAGCTGTTTTTT.

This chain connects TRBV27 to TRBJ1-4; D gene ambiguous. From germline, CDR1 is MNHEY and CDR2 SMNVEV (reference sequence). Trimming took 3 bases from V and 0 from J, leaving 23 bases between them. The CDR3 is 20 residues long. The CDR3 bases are TGTGCCAGCAGTTTCCGCCCGGGGTCAGCCTACGTGACAACTAATGAAAAACTGTTTTTT. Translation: CASSFRPGSAYVTTNEKLFF.

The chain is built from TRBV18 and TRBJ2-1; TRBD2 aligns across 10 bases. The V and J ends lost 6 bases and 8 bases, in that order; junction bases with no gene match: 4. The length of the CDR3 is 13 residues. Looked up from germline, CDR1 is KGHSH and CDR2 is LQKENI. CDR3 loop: CASSEREGDEQFF. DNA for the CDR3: TGTGCCAGCTCCGAGCGGGAGGGGGATGAGCAGTTCTTC. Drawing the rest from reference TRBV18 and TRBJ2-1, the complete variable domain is NAGVMQNPRHLVRRRGQEARLRCSPMKGHSHVYWYRQLPEEGLKFMVYLQKENIIDESGMPKERFSAEFPKEGPSILRIQQVVRGDSAAYFCASSEREGDEQFFGPGTRLTVL.

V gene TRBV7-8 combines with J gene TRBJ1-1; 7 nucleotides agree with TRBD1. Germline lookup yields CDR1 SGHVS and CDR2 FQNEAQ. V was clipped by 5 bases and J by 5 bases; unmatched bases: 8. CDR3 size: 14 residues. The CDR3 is CASSERGRRTEAFF. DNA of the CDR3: TGTGCCAGCAGCGAGAGGGGGCGGCGGACTGAAGCTTTCTTT.

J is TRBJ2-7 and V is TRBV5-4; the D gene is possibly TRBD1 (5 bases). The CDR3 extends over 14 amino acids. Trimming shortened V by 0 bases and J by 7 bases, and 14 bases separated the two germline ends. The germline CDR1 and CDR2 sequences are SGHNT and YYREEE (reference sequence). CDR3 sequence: CASSLVLAPGEQYF. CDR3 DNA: TGTGCCAGCAGCTTGGTTTTAGCACCAGGGGAGCAGTACTTC.

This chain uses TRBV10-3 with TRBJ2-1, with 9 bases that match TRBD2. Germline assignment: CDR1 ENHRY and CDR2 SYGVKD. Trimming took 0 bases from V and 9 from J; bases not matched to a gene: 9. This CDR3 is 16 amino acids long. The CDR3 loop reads CAISESTAGGPFEQFF. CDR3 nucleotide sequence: TGTGCCATCAGTGAGTCGACGGCGGGAGGGCCCTTTGAGCAGTTCTTC.

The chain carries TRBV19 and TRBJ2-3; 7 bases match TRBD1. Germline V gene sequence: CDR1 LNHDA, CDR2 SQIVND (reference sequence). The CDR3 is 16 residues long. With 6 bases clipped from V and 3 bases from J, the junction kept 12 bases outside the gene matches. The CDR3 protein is CASRSRSQGVTDTQYF. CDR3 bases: TGTGCCAGTAGAAGCAGGTCGCAGGGGGTAACAGATACGCAGTATTTT.

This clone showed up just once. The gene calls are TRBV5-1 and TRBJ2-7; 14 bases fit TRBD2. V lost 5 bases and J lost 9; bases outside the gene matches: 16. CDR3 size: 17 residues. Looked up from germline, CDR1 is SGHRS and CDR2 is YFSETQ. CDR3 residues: CASSSNPGTSGRRGQYF. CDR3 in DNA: TGCGCCAGCAGTTCAAACCCCGGGACTAGCGGGAGAAGAGGGCAGTACTTC. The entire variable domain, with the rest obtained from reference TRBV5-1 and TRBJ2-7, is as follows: KAGVTQTPRYLIKTRGQQVTLSCSPISGHRSVSWYQQTPGQGLQFLFEYFSETQRNKGNFPGRFSGRQFSNSRSEMNVSTLELGDSALYLCASSSNPGTSGRRGQYFGPGTRLTVT.

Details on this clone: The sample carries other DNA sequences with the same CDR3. The CDR3 nucleotides are TGCGCCAGCAGCCCGGGACAGACTAACTATGGCTACACCTTC. Protein: CASSPGQTNYGYTF. The gene calls are TRBV5-1 and TRBJ1-2; 7 nucleotides agree with TRBD1. From germline, CDR1 is SGHRS and CDR2 YFSETQ. J lost 0 bases, V lost 4 bases, and 3 bases had no gene match. This CDR3 has 14 residues.

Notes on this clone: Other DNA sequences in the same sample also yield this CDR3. The CDR3 region is CASSPLDSGETQYF. CDR3 sequence (DNA): TGTGCCAGCTCACCACTTGATAGCGGAGAGACCCAGTACTTC. The chain links TRBV18 to TRBJ2-5, with a weak D call TRBD2 (6 bases). CDR3 length equals 14 residues. With 1 base removed from V and 4 bases from J, the gap between germline ends came to 10 bases. Germline assignment: CDR1 KGHSH and CDR2 LQKENI.

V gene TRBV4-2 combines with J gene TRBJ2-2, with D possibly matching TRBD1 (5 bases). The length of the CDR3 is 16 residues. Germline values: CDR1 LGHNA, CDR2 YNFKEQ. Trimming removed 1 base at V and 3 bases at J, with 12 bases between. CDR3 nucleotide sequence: TGTGCCAGCAGCCAAGTGCGACAGACCTACACCGGGGAGCTGTTTTTT. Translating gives CASSQVRQTYTGELFF.

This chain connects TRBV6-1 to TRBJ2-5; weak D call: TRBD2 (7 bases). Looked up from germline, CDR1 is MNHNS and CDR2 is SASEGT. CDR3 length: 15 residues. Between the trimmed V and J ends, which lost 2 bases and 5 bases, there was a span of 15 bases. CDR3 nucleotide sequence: TGTGCCAGCAGTGAAATCGGGGGGCGCTGGGAGACCCAGTACTTC. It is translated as CASSEIGGRWETQYF.